This TCR beta chain emerged from a study of blood T cell repertoires in COVID-19. Study details: The United States, Italy and Spain were the sources of the acute and convalescent COVID-19 samples.

Germline loops: CDR1 LGHNA, CDR2 YNFKEQ. The CDR3 sequence is 14 residues long. V was clipped by 4 bases and J by 1 base, with 10 bases between them. Profiled with immunoSEQ multiplex PCR; TCRdb holds only in-frame clones, not every one. The sample carries about 160,000 clones, about four fifths recorded once. This chain connects TRBV4-2 to TRBJ1-1, with D perhaps TRBD1 (6 bases). The sequence derives from a man aged 70 or older with acute or convalescent COVID-19. Material for sequencing was peripheral blood. The CDR3, as DNA: TGTGCCAGCAGCCCAGTGGACAGGAACACTGAAGCTTTCTTT. Translated, it gives CASSPVDRNTEAFF.